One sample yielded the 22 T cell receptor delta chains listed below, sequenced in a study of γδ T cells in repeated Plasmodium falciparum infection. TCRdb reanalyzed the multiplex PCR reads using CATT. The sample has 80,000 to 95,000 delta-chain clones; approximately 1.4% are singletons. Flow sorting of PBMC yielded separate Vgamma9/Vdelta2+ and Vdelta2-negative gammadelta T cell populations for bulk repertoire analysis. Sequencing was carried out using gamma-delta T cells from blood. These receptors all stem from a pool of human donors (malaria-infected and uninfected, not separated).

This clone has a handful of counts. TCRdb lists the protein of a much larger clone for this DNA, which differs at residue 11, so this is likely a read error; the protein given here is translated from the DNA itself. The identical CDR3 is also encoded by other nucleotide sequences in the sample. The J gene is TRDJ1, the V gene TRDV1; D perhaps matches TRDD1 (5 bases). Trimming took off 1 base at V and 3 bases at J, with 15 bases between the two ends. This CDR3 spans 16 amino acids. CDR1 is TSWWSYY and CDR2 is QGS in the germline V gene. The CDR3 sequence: CALGEHEGIGADKLIF. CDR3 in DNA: TGTGCTCTTGGGGAACATGAAGGAATAGGGGCCGATAAACTCATCTTT.

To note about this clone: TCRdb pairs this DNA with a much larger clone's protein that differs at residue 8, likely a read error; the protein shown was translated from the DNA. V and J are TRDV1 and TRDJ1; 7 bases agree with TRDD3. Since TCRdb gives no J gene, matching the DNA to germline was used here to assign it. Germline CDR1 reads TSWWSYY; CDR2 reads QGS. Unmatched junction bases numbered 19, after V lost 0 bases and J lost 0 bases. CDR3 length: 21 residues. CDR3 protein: CALGELLLRHLRGGYTDKLIF. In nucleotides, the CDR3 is TGTGCTCTTGGGGAACTCCTGCTCCGTCACCTCAGGGGGGGATACACCGATAAACTCATCTTT.

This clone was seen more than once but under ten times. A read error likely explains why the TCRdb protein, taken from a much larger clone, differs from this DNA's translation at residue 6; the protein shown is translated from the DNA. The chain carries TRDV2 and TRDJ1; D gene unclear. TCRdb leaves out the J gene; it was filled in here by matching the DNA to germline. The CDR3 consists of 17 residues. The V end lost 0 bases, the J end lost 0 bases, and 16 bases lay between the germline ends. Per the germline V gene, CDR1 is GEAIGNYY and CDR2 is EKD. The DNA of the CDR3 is TGTGCCTGTGACACCGGCGCCAGTGACCCGTACACCGATAAACTCATCTTT. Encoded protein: CACDTGASDPYTDKLIF.

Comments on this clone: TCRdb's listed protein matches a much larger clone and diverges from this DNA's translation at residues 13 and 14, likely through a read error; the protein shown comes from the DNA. The DNA for the CDR3 is TGTGCTCTTGTGGGGGCCCTACTCATACTGGGGGATGCGCATTTGACAGCACAACTCTTCTTT. Residues: CALVGALLILGDAHLTAQLFF. V is TRDV1 and J is TRDJ2, with TRDD3 matching over 10 bases. V shed 7 bases and J 1 base; nucleotides not matched to a gene: 21. The CDR3 sequence is 21 residues long. Germline assignment: CDR1 TSWWSYY and CDR2 QGS.

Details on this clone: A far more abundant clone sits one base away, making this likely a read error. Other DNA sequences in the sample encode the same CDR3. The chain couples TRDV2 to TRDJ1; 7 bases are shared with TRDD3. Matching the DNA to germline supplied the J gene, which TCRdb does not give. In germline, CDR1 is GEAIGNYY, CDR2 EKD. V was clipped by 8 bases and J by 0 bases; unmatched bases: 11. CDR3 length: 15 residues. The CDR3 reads CAYIWGLSYTDKLIF. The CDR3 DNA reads TGTGCCTACATCTGGGGGTTATCATACACCGATAAACTCATCTTT.

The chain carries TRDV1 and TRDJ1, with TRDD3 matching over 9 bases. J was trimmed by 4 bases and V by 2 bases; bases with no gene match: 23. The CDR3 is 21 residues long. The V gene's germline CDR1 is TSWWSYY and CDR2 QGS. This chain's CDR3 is CALGEEVSYWGRSRNVDKLIF. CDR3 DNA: TGTGCTCTTGGGGAAGAAGTTTCGTACTGGGGGAGGTCGCGAAACGTCGATAAACTCATCTTT.

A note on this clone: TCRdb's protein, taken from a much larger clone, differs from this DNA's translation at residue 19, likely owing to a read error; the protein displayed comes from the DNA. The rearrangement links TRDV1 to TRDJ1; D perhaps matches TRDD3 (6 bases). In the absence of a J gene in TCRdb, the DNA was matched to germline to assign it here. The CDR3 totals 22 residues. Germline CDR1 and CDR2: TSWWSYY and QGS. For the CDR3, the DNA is TGTGCTCTTGGGGAACGTCTCCTAGGTACATACTGGGACAATAGGGGGGCCGATAGACTCATCTTT. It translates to CALGERLLGTYWDNRGADRLIF.

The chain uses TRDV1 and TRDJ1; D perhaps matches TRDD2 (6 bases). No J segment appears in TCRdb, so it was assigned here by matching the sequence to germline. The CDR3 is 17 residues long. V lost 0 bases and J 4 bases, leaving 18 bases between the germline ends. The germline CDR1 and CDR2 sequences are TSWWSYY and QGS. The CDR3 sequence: CALGELLPSLLVDKLIF. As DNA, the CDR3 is TGTGCTCTTGGGGAACTCCTTCCCTCACTACTGGTCGATAAACTCATCTTT.

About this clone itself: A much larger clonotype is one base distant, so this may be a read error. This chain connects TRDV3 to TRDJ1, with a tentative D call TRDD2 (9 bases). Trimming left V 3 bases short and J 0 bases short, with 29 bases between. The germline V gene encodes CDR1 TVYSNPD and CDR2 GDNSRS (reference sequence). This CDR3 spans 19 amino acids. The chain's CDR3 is CAFGGLPTSWGKYTDKLIF. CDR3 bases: TGTGCCTTCGGAGGCCTTCCTACGTCCTGGGGGAAGTACACCGATAAACTCATCTTT.

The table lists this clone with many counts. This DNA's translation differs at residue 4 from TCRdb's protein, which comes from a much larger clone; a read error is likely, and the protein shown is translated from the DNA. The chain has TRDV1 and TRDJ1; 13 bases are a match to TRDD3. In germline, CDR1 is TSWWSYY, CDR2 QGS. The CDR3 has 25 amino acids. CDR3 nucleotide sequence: TGTGCCCTTGAGGAACTACAGTCTTCCTACACAAAAACTGGGGGATACGCGTCCTCCCCCGATAAACTCATCTTT. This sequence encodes CALEELQSSYTKTGGYASSPDKLIF.

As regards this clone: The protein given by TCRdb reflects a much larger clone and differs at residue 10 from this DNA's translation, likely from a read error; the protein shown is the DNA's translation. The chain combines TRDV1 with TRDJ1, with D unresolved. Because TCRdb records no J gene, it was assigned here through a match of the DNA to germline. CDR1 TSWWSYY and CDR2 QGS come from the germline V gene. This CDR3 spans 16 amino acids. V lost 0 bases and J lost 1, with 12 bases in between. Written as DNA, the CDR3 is TGTGCTCTTGGGGAACTAAAAGGGCTCCGCACCGATAAACTCATCTTT. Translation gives CALGELKGLRTDKLIF.

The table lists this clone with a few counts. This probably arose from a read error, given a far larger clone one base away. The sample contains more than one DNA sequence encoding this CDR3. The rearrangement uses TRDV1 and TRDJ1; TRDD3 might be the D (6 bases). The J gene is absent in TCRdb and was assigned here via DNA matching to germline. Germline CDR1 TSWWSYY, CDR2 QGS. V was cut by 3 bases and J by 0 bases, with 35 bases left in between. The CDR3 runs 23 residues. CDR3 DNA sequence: TGTGCTCTTGGGGAGCTTCCATTACTTTCGAACCCTTGGGGATCCCATTACACCGATAAACTCATCTTT. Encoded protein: CALGELPLLSNPWGSHYTDKLIF.

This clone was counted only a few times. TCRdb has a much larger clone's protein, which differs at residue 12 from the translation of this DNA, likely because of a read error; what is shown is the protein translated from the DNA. CDR3 sequence reads: CACDPLGEVVDRLIF. CDR3 nucleotide sequence: TGTGCCTGTGATCCACTGGGGGAGGTGGTCGATAGACTCATCTTT. The genes are TRDV2 and TRDJ1; TRDD3 aligns across 9 bases. Because TCRdb records no J gene, it was assigned here through a match of the DNA to germline. CDR1 is GEAIGNYY and CDR2 is EKD in the germline V gene. The CDR3 length is 15 residues.

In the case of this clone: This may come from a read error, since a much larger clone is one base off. CDR3 DNA sequence: TGTGCTCTTGGGGAACTGGGGGATTTGGGAGGGGTACTTGGCGATAAACTCATCTTT. This sequence encodes CALGELGDLGGVLGDKLIF. The rearrangement joins TRDV1 to TRDJ1; 7 positions agree with TRDD3. The CDR3 consists of 19 residues. In germline, CDR1 is TSWWSYY, CDR2 QGS. V shed 0 bases and J 4 bases; nucleotides not matched to a gene: 17.

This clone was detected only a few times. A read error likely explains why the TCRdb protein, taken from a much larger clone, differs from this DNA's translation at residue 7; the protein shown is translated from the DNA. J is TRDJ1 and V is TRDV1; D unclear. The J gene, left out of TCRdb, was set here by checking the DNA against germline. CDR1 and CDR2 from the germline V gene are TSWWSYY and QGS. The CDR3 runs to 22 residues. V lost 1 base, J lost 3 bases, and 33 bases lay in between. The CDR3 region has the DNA TGTGCTCTTGGGGAACGGTACCCCCAAAAGTGGGTGACACGAGGGGCCCCCGATAAACTCATCTTT. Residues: CALGERYPQKWVTRGAPDKLIF.

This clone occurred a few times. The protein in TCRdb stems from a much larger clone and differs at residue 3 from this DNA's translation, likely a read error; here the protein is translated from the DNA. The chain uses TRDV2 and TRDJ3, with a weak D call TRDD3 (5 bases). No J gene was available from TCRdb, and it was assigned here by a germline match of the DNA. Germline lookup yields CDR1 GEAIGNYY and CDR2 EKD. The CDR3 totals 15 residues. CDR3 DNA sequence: TGTGCCCGTGACTCCTTACTGGGGGACACCCGACAGATGTTTTTC. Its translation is CARDSLLGDTRQMFF.

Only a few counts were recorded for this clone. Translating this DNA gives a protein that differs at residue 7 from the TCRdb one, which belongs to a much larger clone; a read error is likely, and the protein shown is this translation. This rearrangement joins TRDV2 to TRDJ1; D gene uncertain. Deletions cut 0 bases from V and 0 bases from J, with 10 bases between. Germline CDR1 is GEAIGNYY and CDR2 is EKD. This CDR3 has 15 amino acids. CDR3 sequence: CACDTGVAYTDKLIF. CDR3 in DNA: TGTGCCTGTGACACCGGAGTCGCGTACACCGATAAACTCATCTTT.

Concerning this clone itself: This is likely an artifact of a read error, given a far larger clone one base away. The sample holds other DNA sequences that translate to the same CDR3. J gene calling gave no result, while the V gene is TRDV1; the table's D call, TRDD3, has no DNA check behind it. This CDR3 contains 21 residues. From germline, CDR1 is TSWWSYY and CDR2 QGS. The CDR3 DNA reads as TGTGCTCTTGGGGAACCCCAAAGACATTCCGAGAGGGTATACGCCACCGATAAGCTCATCTTT. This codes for CALGEPQRHSERVYATDKLIF.

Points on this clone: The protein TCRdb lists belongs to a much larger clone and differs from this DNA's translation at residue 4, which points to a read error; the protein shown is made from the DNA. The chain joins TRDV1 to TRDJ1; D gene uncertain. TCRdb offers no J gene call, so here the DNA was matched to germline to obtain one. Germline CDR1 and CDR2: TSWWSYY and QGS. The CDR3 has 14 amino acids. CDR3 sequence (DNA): TGTGCTCTTAGGGAATGGTTTGGCGCCGATAAACTCATCTTT. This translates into CALREWFGADKLIF.

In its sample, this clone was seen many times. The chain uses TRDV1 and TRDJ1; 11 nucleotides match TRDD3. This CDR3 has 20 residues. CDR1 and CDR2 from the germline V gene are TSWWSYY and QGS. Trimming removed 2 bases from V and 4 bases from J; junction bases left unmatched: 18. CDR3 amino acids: CALGEWGLKFDTGGYDKLIF. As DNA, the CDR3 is TGTGCTCTTGGGGAATGGGGCCTAAAGTTCGATACTGGGGGATACGATAAACTCATCTTT.

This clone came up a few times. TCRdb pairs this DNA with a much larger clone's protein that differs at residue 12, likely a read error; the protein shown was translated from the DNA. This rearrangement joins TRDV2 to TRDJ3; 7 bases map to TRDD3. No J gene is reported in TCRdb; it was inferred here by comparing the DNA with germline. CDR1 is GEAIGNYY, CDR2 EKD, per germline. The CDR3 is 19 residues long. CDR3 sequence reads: CACDTVLGGLSRDTRQMFF. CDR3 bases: TGTGCCTGTGACACCGTTCTGGGGGGACTCTCCCGGGACACCCGACAGATGTTTTTC.

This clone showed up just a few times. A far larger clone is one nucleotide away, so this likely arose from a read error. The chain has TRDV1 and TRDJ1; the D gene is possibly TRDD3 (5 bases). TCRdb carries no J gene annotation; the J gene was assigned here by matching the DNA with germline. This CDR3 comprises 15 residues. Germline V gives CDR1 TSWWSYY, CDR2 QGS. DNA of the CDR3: TGTGCCCTTGGGGAACGAGGGTTCTACACCGATAAACTCATCTTT. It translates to CALGERGFYTDKLIF.